Listed below are T cell receptor beta chains from one sample, sequenced in a study of T cells expressing NK-cell markers. TCRdb reprocessed the 5' RACE reads, keeping one entry per CDR3 protein, no DNA. Reported are about 430,000 distinct CDR3 sequences; the ten largest clones contain approximately 1.4%. Sequencing input: blood T cells: a sorted CD56 or NKG2C T cell subset, CD4+ or CD8+ T cells, or bulk PBMC T cells (not recorded which). Every receptor here comes from a woman aged 45-65 years in good health. Both conserved end residues are part of each CDR3.

TRBV6-1,TRBJ1-1,CASRQKTGSRAFF
TRBV6-1,TRBJ1-5,CASSQSRGNQPQHF
TRBV29-1,TRBJ2-5,CSVPGQGSSQETQYF
TRBV3-1,TRBJ1-1,CASSQEIGGGAFF
TRBV12-3/TRBV12-4,TRBJ2-4,CASSSRIAEAKNIQYF
TRBV3-1,TRBJ2-3,CASSRRSHTDTQYF
TRBV6-2/TRBV6-3,TRBJ2-1,CASRESGRYGGEQFF
TRBV10-3,TRBJ2-3,CAISGYAADTQYF
TRBV29-1,TRBJ2-3,CSVGRRGMVNTQYF
TRBV10-3,TRBJ2-1,CAISAGGVSYNEQFF
TRBV6-1,TRBJ2-1,CASWKTGTQQFF
TRBV7-9,TRBJ1-1,CASSRTGLEAFF
TRBV12-3/TRBV12-4,TRBJ1-2,CASTSSRDFYGYTF
TRBV5-8,TRBJ2-3,CASSASGISTDTQYF
TRBV28,TRBJ2-5,CASSTSGTSKETQYF
TRBV10-3,TRBJ2-3,CAISEKDTQYF
TRBV2,TRBJ2-3,CASSADRGFGTDTQYF
TRBV12-3/TRBV12-4,TRBJ2-7,CASSPDRTYEQYF
TRBV6-5,TRBJ2-5,CASSPSTKRTQYF
TRBV15,TRBJ1-5,CATSREVAGPGPQHF
TRBV7-8,TRBJ2-1,CASSLVAGGQRLNNEQFF
TRBV6-2/TRBV6-3,TRBJ2-5,CASSQSVIGGRETQYF
TRBV7-9,TRBJ1-1,CASSQIGRTGTEAFF
TRBV7-6,TRBJ2-5,CASSLVGVQETQYF
TRBV20-1,TRBJ1-6,CSARDFAEVSYNSPLHF
TRBV10-3,TRBJ2-7,CAISERSRLSSYEQYF
TRBV7-9,TRBJ1-4,CASSRDFGVEKLFF
TRBV11-1,TRBJ2-3,CASSPFTLWRTDTQYF
TRBV18,TRBJ2-1,CASSPLPAGSSYNEQFF
TRBV27,TRBJ1-2,CASSLGTGNLGYTF
TRBV4-1,TRBJ2-7,CASSQDWASGRGYYEQYF
TRBV20-1,TRBJ2-3,CSAPMGGGSTDTQYF
TRBV7-2,TRBJ2-1,CASSPPVGNEQFF
TRBV7-8,TRBJ2-1,CASFPGTGRALEQFF
TRBV12-3/TRBV12-4,TRBJ2-3,CASRPWGGPTDTQYF
TRBV30,TRBJ2-1,CAWSNGVSYNEQFF
TRBV20-1,TRBJ2-1,CSARPASGYRNEQFF